This TCR beta chain was found in a study of T cell responses to AZD1222 COVID-19 vaccine. Regarding the study as a whole: Of spike-specific TCRs, nearly half reportedly target regions left unmutated in variants.

The protocol was immunoSEQ multiplex PCR, while the TCRdb copy is restricted to in-frame clones and leaves out a portion. The table records more than 100,000 clones, roughly 93% of them present only once. CDR1 and CDR2 (germline): MGHRA, YSYEKL. This CDR3 comprises 14 residues. V lost 2 bases and J 3 bases, leaving 10 bases between the germline ends. With respect to this clone: Its antigen remains unknown.

This sample comprised peripheral blood, obtained on day 0 of AZD1222 vaccination. The rearrangement uses TRBV4-1 and TRBJ1-1; maybe TRBD1 (6 bases). The source is an adult in good health. The CDR3 spells CASSQIGGDTEAFF. Written as DNA, the CDR3 is TGCGCCAGCAGCCAAATAGGGGGGGACACTGAAGCTTTCTTT.